This T cell receptor beta chain was retrieved from a study of shared clonotypes between healthy human individuals. Points from the study as a whole: How much donors shared clonotypes was expected to be affected by sequencing depth.

The junction had 4 bases not matched to a gene; V was cut back by 4 bases and J by 1 base. Germline V gene lookup returns CDR1 SGHNT and CDR2 YYREEE (reference sequence). The CDR3 sequence is 14 residues long. With regard to this clone: The antigen is unknown.

Original methodology: In the immunoSEQ data, sequences were junction-only and lacked quality scores, so filtering differed. This table comes from immunoSEQ multiplex PCR, and its TCRdb copy is limited to in-frame clones, with some not included. The DNA was the basis for D and trimming; V, J and clone size are from that table. The data contain some 2,500,000 clones, 85% to 95% of them singletons. Sample: naive CD4+ T cells from PBMCs. Regarding subset: CD45RA+ positively selected. The receptor was isolated from a man aged 18 to 30 in good health. Some clones in this sample may be carry-over from other donors' samples. The chain is built from TRBV5-4 and TRBJ2-5; 7 positions match TRBD1. CDR3 bases: TGTGCCAGCAGCCCCCGGGACAGCCAAGAGACCCAGTACTTC. Translation gives CASSPRDSQETQYF. The full variable domain, rest sourced from reference TRBV5-4 and TRBJ2-5, is ETGVTQSPTHLIKTRGQQVTLRCSSQSGHNTVSWYQQALGQGPQFIFQYYREEENGRGNFPPRFSGLQFPNYSSELNVNALELDDSALYLCASSPRDSQETQYFGPGTRLLVL.